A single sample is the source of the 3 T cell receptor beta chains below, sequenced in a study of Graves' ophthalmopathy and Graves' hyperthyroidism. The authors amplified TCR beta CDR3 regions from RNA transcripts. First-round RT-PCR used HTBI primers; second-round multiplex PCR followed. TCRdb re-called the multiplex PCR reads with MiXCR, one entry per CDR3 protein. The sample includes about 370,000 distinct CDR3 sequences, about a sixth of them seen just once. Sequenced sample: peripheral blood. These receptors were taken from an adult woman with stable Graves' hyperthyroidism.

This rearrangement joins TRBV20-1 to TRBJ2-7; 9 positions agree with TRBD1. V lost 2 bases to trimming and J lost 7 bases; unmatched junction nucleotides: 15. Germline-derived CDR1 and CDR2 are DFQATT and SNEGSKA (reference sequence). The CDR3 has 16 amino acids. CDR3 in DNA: TGCAGTGCTAGACCATCCTGGGTGGGACAGGGAAATGAGCAGTACTTC. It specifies CSARPSWVGQGNEQYF.

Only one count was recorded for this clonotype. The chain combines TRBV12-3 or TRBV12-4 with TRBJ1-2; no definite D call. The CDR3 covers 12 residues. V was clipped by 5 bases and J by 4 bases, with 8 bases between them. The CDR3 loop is CASSSLVYGYTF. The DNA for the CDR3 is TGTGCCAGCAGTAGCCTCGTCTATGGCTACACCTTC.

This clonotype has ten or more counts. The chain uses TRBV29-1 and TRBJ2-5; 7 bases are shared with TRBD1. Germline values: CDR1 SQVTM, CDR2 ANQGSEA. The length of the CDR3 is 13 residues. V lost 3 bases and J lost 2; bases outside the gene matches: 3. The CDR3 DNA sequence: TGCAGCGTTGATTGGGACAGACAAGAGACCCAGTACTTC. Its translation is CSVDWDRQETQYF.